This T cell receptor (beta chain) was sequenced in a study of blood T cell repertoires in COVID-19. Turning to the study itself: Sample material is recorded as cDNA or gDNA derived from T cells, B-cell-depleted T cells, or PBMCs.

Trimming removed 2 bases from V and 9 bases from J; junction bases left unmatched: 8. The germline gives CDR1 SGHTS, CDR2 YDEGEE. The CDR3 consists of 14 residues. Individuals aged about 18 to 95 years were recruited from about two dozen US areas. Participants reported their clinical history, and cohort assignment relied on those reports. The recovered donors of Cohort 3 showed two negative PCRs, clearance, or symptom resolution. The repertoire was sequenced with immunoSEQ multiplex PCR; TCRdb's copy has only in-frame clones and lacks some. Here the sample spans about 160,000 clones, more than 65% being singletons.

Sequenced material: PBMCs or T cells enriched from blood (not recorded which). This sequence was found in a man in his 60s who had recovered from COVID-19. The J gene is TRBJ1-2, the V gene TRBV5-8, with 9 bases lining up with TRBD1. The CDR3 region has the DNA TGTGCCAGCAGCTTACCGGGACAGGGCTCTCGCTACACCTTC. Amino acids: CASSLPGQGSRYTF.